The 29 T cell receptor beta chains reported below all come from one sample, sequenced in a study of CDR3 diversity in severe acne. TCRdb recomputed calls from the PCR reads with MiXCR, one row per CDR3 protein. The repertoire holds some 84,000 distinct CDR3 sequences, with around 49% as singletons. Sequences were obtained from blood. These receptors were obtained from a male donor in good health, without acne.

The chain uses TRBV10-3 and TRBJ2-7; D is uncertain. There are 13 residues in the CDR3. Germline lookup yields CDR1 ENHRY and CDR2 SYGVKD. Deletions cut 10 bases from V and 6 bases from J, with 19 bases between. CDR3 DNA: TGTGCCACTACACTCGGGCGAACAAGCGAGCAGTACTTC. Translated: CATTLGRTSEQYF.

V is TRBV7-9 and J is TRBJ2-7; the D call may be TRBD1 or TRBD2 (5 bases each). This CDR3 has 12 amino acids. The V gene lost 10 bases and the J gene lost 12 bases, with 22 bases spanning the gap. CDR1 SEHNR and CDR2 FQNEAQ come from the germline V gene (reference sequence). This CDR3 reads CAIHDGGTKRYF. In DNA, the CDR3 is TGTGCCATCCACGATGGGGGAACGAAGAGGTACTTC.

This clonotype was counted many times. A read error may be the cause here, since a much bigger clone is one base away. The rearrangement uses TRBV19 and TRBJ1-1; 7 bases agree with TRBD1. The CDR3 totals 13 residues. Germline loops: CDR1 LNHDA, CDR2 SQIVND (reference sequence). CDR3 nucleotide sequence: TGTGCCTGTAGCTACAGGGGCGGGGATGAAGCTTTCTTT. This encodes CACSYRGGDEAFF.

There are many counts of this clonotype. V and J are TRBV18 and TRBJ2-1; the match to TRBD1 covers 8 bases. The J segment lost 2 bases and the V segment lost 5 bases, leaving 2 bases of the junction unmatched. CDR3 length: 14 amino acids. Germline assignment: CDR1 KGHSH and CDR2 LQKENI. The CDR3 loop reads CASSSGGAYNEQFF. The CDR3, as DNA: TGTGCCAGCTCATCAGGGGGCGCCTACAATGAGCAGTTCTTC.

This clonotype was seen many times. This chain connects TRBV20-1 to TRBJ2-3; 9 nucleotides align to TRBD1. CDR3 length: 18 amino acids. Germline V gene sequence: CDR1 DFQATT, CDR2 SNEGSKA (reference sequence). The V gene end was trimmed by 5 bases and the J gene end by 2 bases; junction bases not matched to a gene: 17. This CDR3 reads CSAVDRGRPTGSTDTQYF. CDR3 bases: TGCAGTGCTGTAGACAGGGGGAGGCCCACAGGGTCCACAGATACGCAGTATTTT.

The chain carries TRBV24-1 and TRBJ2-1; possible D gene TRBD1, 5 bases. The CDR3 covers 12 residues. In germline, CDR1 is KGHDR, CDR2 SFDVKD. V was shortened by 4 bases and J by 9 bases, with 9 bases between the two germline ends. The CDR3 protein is CATSDRVGEQFF. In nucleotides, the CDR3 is TGTGCCACCAGTGACAGGGTAGGTGAGCAGTTCTTC.

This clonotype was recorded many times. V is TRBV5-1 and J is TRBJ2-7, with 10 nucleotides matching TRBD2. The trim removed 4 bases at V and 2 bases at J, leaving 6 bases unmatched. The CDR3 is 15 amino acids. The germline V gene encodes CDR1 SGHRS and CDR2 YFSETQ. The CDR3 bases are TGCGCCAGCAGCCCCGGACTAGCGGAAACCTACGAGCAGTACTTC. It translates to CASSPGLAETYEQYF.

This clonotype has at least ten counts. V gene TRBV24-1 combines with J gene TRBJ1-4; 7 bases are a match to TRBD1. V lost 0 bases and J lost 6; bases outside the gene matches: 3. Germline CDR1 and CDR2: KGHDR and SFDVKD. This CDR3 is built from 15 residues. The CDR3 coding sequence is TGTGCCACCAGTGATTTGCCCAGGGGGGATGAAAAACTGTTTTTT. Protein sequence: CATSDLPRGDEKLFF.

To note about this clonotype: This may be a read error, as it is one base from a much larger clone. CDR3 sequence reads: CASSYSGLQSTNTQYF. Written as DNA, the CDR3 is TGTGCCAGCAGTTACTCGGGACTGCAAAGCACAAATACGCAGTATTTT. This chain joins TRBV6-5 and TRBJ2-3; D may be TRBD2 (6 bases). CDR3 length: 16 residues. CDR1 is MNHEY, CDR2 SVGAGI, per germline.

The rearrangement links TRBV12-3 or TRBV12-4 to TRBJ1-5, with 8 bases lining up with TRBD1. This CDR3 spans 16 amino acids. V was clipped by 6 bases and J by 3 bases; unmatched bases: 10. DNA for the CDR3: TGTGCCAGCAGCACTGCGAACAGGGGGAACAATCAGCCCCAGCATTTT. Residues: CASSTANRGNNQPQHF.

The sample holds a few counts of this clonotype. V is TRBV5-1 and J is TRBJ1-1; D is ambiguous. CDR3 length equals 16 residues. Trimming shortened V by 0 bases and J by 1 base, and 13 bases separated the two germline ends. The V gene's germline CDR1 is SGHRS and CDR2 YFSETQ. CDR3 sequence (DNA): TGCGCCAGCAGCTTGGGAGGGTTTAGAGAGAACACTGAAGCTTTCTTT. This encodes CASSLGGFRENTEAFF.

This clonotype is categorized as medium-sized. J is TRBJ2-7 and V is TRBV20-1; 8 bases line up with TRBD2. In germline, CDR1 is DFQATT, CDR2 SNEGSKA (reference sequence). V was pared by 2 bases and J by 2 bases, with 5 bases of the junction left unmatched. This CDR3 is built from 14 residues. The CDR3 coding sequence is TGCAGTGCTAGAAGCGGGGGCCTGGCCTACGAGCAGTACTTC. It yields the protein CSARSGGLAYEQYF.

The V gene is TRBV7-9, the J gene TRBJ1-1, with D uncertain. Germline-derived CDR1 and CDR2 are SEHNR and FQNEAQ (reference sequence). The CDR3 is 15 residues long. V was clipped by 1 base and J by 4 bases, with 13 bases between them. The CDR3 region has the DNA TGTGCCAGCAGCTTAGTGCTAGGGTATACCACTGAAGCTTTCTTT. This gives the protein CASSLVLGYTTEAFF.

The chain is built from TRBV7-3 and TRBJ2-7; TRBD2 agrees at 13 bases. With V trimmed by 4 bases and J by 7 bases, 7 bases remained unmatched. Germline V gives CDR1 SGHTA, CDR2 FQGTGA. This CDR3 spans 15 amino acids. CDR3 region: CASSSTSGRTGEQYF. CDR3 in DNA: TGTGCCAGCAGCTCGACTAGCGGGAGGACGGGTGAGCAGTACTTC.

In DNA, the CDR3 is TGTGCCAGCAGCTACGGGGACTTAGTCACAGATACGCAGTATTTT. Protein product: CASSYGDLVTDTQYF. The V call is TRBV7-3, the J call TRBJ2-3, with D perhaps TRBD2 (6 bases). Germline loops: CDR1 SGHTA, CDR2 FQGTGA. CDR3 length: 15 amino acids. V lost 4 bases and J 2 bases, leaving 13 bases between the germline ends.

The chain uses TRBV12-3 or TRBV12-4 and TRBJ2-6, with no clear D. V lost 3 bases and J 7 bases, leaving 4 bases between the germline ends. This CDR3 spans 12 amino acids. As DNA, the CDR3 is TGTGCCAGCAGTTTTAAAGCCAACGTCCTGACTTTC. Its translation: CASSFKANVLTF.

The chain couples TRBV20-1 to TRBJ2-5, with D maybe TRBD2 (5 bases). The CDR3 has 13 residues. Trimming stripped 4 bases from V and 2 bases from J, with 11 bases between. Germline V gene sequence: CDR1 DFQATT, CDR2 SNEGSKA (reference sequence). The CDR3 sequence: CSATADQQETQYF. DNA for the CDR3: TGCAGTGCTACAGCGGATCAACAAGAGACCCAGTACTTC.

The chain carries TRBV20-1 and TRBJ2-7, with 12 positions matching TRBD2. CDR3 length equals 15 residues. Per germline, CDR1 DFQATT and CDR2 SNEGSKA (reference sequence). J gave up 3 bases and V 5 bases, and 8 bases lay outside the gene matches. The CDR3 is CSAVRGLAGIYEQYF. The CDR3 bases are TGCAGTGCTGTCCGAGGACTAGCGGGGATCTACGAGCAGTACTTC.

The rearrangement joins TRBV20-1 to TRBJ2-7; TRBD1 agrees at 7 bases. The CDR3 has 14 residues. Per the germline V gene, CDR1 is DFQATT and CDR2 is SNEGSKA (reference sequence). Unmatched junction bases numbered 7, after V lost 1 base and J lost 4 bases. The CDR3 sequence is CSARALTGVYEQYF. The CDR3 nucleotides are TGCAGTGCTAGAGCCCTAACAGGGGTTTACGAGCAGTACTTC.

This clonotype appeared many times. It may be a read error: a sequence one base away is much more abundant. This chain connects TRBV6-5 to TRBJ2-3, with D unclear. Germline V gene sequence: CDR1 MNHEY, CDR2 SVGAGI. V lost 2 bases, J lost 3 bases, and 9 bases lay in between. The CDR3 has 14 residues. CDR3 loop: CASSYSGRTDTQYF. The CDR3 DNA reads TGTGCCAGCAGTTACAGTGGCAGAACAGATACGCAGTATTTT.

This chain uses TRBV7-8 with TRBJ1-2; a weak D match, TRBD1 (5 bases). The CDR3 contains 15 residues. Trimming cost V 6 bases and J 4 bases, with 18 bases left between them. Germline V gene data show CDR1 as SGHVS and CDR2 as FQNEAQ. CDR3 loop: CASRRPQGFSYGYTF. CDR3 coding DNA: TGTGCCAGCAGGAGGCCCCAGGGTTTTAGCTATGGCTACACCTTC.

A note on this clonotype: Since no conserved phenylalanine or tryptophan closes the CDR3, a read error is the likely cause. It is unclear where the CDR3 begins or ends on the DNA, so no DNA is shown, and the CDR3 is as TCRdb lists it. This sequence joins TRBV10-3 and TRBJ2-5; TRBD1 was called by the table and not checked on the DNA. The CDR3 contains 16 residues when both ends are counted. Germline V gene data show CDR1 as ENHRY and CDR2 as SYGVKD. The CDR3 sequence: CAISFAGTGSQETQSS.

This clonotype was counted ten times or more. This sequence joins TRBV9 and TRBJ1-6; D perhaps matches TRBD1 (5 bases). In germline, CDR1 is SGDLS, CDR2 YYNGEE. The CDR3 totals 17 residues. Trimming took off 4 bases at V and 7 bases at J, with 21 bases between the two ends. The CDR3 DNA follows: TGTGCCAGCAGCTCCCCCTTGGGGGGTTTCGGGAATTCACCCCTCCACTTT. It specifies CASSSPLGGFGNSPLHF.

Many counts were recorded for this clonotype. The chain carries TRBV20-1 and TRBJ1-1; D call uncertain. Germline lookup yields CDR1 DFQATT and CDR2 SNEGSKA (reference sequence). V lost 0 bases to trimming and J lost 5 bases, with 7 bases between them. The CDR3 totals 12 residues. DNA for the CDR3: TGCAGTGCTAGAGATCGGTGGACTGAAGCTTTCTTT. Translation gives CSARDRWTEAFF.

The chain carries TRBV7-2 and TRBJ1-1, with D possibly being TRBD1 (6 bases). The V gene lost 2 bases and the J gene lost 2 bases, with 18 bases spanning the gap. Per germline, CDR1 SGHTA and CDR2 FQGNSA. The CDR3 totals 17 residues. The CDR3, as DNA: TGTGCCAGCAGCTTATGGGGCCGGGGGCGCAGAAACACTGAAGCTTTCTTT. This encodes CASSLWGRGRRNTEAFF.

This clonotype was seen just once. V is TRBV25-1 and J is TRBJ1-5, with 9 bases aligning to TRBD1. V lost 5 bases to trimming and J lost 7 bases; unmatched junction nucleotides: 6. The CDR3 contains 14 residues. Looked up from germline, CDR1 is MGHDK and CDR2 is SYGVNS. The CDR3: CASSPNTGGQPQHF. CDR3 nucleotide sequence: TGTGCCAGCAGTCCGAATACAGGGGGCCAGCCCCAGCATTTT. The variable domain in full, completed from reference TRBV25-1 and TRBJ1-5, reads EADIYQTPRYLVIGTGKKITLECSQTMGHDKMYWYQQDPGMELHLIHYSYGVNSTEKGDLSSESTVSRIRTEHFPLTLESARPSHTSQYLCASSPNTGGQPQHFGDGTRLSIL.

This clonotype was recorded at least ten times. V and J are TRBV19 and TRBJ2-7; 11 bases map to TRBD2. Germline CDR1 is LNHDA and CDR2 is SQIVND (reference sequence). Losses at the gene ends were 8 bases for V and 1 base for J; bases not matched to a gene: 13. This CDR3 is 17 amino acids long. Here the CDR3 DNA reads TGTGCCAGTTCTACATCCTACCTAGCGGGAGGTTCCTACGAGCAGTACTTC. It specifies CASSTSYLAGGSYEQYF.

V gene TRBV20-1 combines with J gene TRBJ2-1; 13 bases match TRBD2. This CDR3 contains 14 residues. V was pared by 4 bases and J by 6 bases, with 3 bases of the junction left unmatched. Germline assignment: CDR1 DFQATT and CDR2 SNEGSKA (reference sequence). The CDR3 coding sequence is TGCAGTGCTAACCGGACTAGCGGGAGCAATGAGCAGTTCTTC. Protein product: CSANRTSGSNEQFF.

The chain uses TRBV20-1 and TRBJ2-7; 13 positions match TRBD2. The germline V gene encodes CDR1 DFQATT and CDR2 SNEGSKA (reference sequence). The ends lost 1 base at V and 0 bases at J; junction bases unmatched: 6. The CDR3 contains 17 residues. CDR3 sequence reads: CSARALAGGHHSYEQYF. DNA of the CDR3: TGCAGTGCTAGAGCACTAGCGGGAGGGCATCACTCCTACGAGCAGTACTTC.